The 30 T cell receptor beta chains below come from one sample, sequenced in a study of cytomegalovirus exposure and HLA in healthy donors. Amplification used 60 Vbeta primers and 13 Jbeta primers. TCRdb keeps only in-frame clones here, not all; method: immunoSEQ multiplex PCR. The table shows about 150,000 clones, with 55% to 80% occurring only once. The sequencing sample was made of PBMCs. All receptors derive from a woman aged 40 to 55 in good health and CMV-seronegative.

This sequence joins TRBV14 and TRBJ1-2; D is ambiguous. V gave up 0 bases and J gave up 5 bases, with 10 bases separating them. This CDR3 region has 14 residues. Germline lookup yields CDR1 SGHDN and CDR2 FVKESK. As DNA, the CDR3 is TGTGCCAGCAGCCAAGAGGCCGGAGTTTATGGCTACACCTTC. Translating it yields CASSQEAGVYGYTF.

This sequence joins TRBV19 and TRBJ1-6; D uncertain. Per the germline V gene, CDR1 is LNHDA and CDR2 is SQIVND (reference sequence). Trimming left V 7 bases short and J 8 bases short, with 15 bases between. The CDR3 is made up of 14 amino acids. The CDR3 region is CASTPERVDSPLHF. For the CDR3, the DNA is TGTGCCAGTACCCCGGAGAGGGTTGATTCACCCCTCCACTTT.

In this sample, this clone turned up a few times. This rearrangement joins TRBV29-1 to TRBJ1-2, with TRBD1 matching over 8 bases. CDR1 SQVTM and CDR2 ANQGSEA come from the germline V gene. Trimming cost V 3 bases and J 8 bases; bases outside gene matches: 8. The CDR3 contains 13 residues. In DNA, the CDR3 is TGCAGCGTTGACCTGACAGGGGTCGGGGGCTACACCTTC. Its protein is CSVDLTGVGGYTF.

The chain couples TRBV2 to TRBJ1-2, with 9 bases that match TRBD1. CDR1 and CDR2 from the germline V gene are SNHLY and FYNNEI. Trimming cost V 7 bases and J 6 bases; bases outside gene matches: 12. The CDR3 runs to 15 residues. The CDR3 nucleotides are TGTGCCAGCAATAGGGGGGGGACAGGGCGAGATGGCTACACCTTC. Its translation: CASNRGGTGRDGYTF. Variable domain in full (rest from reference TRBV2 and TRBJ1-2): EPEVTQTPSHQVTQMGQEVILRCVPISNHLYFYWYRQILGQKVEFLVSFYNNEISEKSEIFDDQFSVERPDGSNFTLKIRSTKLEDSAMYFCASNRGGTGRDGYTFGSGTRLTVV.

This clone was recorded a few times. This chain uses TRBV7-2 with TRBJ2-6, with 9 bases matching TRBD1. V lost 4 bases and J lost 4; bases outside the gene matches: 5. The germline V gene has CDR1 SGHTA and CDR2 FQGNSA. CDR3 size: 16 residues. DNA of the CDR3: TGTGCCAGCAGCTCCGACAGGGGGTACGGGGCCAACGTCCTGACTTTC. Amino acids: CASSSDRGYGANVLTF.

CDR3 protein: CASSLAGGWSSPLHF. The CDR3 DNA reads TGTGCCAGCAGCTTAGCAGGGGGCTGGAGTTCACCCCTCCACTTT. J is TRBJ1-6 and V is TRBV11-2; 8 positions agree with TRBD1. Losses at the gene ends were 1 base for V and 9 bases for J; bases not matched to a gene: 5. The germline V gene has CDR1 SGHAT and CDR2 FQNNGV. The CDR3 loop spans 15 amino acids. The whole variable domain, remainder taken from reference TRBV11-2 and TRBJ1-6, is EAGVAQSPRYKIIEKRQSVAFWCNPISGHATLYWYQQILGQGPKLLIQFQNNGVVDDSQLPKDRFSAERLKGVDSTLKIQPAKLEDSAVYLCASSLAGGWSSPLHFGNGTRLTVT.

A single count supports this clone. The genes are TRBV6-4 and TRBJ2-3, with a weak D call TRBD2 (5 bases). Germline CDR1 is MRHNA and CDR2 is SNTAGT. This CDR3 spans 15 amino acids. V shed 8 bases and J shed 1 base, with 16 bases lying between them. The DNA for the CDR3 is TGTGCCAGCTTTTGGAACTTGAGGGGCACAGATACGCAGTATTTT. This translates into CASFWNLRGTDTQYF.

The CDR3 DNA sequence: TGTGCCAGCAGCTTCGACAGGGTATCCTACAATGAGCAGTTCTTC. Translating gives CASSFDRVSYNEQFF. The chain is built from TRBV2 and TRBJ2-1; 7 nucleotides line up with TRBD1. Germline V gene lookup returns CDR1 SNHLY and CDR2 FYNNEI. This CDR3 spans 15 amino acids. V was pared by 6 bases and J by 1 base, with 6 bases of the junction left unmatched.

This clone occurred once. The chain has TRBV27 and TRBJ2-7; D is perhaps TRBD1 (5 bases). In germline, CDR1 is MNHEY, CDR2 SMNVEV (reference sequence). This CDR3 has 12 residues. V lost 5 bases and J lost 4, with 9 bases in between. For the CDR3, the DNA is TGTGCCAGCAGTATCCAGGGATACGAGCAGTACTTC. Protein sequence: CASSIQGYEQYF.

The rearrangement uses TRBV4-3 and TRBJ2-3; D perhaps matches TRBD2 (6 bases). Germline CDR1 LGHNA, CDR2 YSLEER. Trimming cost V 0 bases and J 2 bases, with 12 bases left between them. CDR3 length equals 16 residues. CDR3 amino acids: CASSQDNRDSTDTQYF. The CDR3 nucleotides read TGCGCCAGCAGCCAAGATAATCGGGACTCCACAGATACGCAGTATTTT.

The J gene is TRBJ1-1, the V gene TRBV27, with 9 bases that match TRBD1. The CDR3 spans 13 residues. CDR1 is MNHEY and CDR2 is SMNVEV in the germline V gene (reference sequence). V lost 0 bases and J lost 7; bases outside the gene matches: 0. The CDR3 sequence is CASSLSGQGEAFF. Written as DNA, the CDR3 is TGTGCCAGCAGTTTATCGGGACAGGGTGAAGCTTTCTTT.

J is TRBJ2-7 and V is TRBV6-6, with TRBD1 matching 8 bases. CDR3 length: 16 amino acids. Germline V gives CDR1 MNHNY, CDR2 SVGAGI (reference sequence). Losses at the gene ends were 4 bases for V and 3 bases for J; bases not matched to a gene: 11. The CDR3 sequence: CASSSADRGLSYEQYF. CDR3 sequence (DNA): TGTGCCAGCAGTTCAGCCGACAGGGGTCTCAGCTACGAGCAGTACTTC.

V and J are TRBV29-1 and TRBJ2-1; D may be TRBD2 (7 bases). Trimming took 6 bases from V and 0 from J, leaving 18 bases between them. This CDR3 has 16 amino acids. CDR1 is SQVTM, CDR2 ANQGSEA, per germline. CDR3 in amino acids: CSVGNKGGSSYNEQFF. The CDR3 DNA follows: TGCAGCGTGGGGAACAAGGGGGGGAGCTCCTACAATGAGCAGTTCTTC.

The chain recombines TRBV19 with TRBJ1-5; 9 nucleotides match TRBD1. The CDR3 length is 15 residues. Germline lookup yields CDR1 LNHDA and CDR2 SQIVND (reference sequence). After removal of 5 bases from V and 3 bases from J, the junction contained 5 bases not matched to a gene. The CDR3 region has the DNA TGTGCCAGTAGTGATACAGGGGGCACCAATCAGCCCCAGCATTTT. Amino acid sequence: CASSDTGGTNQPQHF.

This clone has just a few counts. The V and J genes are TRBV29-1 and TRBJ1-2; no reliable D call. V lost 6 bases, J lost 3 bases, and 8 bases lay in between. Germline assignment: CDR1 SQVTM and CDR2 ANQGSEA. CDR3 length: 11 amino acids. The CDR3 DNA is TGCAGCGTCCATGAGTACTATGGCTACACCTTC. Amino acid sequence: CSVHEYYGYTF.

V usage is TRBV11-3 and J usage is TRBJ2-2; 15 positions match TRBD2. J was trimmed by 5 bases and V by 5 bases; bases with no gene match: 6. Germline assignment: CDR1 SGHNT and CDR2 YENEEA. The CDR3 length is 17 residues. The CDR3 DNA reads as TGTGCCAGCAGCACCGGGACTAGCGGGGGGCGTACCGGGGAGCTGTTTTTT. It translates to CASSTGTSGGRTGELFF.

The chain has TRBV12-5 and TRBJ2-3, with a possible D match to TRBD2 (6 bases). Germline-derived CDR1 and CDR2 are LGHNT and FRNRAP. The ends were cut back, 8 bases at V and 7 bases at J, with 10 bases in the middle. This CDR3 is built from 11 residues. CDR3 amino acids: CASRRGNTQYF. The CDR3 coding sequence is TGTGCTAGTCGCCGGGGGAATACGCAGTATTTT.

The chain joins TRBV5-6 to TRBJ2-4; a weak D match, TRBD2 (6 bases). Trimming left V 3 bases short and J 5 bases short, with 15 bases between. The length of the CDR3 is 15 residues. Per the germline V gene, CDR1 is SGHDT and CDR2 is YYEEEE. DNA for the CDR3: TGTGCCAGCAGCTCTGGAGGGTTCGGGGAAAACATTCAGTACTTC. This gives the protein CASSSGGFGENIQYF.

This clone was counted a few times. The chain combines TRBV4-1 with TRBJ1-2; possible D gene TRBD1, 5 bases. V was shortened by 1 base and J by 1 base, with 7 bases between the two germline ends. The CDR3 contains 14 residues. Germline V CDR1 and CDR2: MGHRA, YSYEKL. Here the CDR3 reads CASSQAGDNYGYTF. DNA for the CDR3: TGCGCCAGCAGCCAAGCGGGGGATAACTATGGCTACACCTTC.

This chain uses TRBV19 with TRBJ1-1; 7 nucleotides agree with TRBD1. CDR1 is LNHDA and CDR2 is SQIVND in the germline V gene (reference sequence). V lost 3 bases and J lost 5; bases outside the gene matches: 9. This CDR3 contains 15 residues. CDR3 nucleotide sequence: TGTGCCAGTAGTATCTCGGCTCTACAGGGGACTGAAGCTTTCTTT. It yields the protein CASSISALQGTEAFF.

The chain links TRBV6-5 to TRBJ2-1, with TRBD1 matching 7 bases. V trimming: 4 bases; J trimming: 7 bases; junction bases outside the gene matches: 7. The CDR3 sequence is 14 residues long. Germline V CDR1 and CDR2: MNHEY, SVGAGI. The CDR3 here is CASSSGTVRNEQFF. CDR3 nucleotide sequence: TGTGCCAGCAGTTCCGGGACAGTACGGAATGAGCAGTTCTTC.

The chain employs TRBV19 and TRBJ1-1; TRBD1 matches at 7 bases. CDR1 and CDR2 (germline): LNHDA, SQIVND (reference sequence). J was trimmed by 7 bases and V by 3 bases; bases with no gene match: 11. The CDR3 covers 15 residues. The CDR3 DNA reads TGTGCCAGTAGTATTTGGACGGGACAGCTCAATGAAGCTTTCTTT. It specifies CASSIWTGQLNEAFF.

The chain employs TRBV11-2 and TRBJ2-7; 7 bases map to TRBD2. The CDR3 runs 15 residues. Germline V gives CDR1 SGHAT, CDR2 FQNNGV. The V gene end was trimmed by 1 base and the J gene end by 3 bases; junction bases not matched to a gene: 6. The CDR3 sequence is CASSLVLRGSYEQYF. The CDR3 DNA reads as TGTGCCAGCAGCTTAGTATTGCGGGGGAGCTACGAGCAGTACTTC.

CDR3: CAGRQGSNEKLFF. CDR3 in DNA: TGTGCCGGGAGACAGGGGTCTAATGAAAAACTGTTTTTT. The rearrangement uses TRBV28 and TRBJ1-4; 8 nucleotides agree with TRBD1. J gave up 3 bases and V 11 bases, and 5 bases lay outside the gene matches. Germline CDR1 MDHEN, CDR2 SYDVKM. This CDR3 is 13 amino acids long. Drawing the rest from reference TRBV28 and TRBJ1-4, the complete variable domain is DVKVTQSSRYLVKRTGEKVFLECVQDMDHENMFWYRQDPGLGLRLIYFSYDVKMKEKGDIPEGYSVSREKKERFSLILESASTNQTSMYLCAGRQGSNEKLFFGSGTQLSVL.

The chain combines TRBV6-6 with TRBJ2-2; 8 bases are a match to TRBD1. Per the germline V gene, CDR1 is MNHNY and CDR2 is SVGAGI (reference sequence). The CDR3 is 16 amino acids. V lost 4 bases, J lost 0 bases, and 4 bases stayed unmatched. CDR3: CASSSQGAANTGELFF. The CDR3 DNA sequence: TGTGCCAGCAGTTCTCAGGGGGCTGCGAACACCGGGGAGCTGTTTTTT.

CDR3 residues: CASSSERDTVKYF. For the CDR3, the DNA is TGTGCCAGCTCATCCGAACGGGATACGGTGAAGTACTTC. This sequence joins TRBV18 and TRBJ2-5, with D maybe TRBD2 (5 bases). CDR3 length: 13 amino acids. Deletions cut 5 bases from V and 12 bases from J, with 19 bases between. Germline V lookup: CDR1 KGHSH, CDR2 LQKENI.

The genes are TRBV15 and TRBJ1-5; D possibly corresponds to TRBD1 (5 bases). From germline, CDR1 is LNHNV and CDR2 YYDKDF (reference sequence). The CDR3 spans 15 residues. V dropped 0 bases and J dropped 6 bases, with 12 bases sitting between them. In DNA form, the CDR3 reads TGTGCCACCAGCAGAGATCAGGGAAATGGTCAGCCCCAGCATTTT. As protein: CATSRDQGNGQPQHF.

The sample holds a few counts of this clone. The CDR3 coding sequence is TGTGCCAGCAGCTCACAGGGGATGCCGTGGACTGAAGCTTTCTTT. Its translation: CASSSQGMPWTEAFF. This rearrangement joins TRBV7-3 to TRBJ1-1, with TRBD1 matching over 7 bases. The CDR3 covers 15 residues. CDR1 SGHTA and CDR2 FQGTGA come from the germline V gene. V was pared by 4 bases and J by 5 bases, with 10 bases of the junction left unmatched.

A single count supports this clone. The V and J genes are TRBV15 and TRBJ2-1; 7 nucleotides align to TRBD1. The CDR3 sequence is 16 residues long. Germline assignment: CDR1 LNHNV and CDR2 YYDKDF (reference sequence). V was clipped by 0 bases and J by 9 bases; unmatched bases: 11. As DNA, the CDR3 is TGTGCCACCAGCAGAGATCTCGAGACAGGGTGGCGTGAGCAGTTCTTC. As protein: CATSRDLETGWREQFF.

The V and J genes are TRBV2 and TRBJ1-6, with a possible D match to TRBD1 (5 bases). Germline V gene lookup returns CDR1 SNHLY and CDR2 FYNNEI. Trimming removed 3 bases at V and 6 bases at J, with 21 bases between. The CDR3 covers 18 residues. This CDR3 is CASSESVAGFGGNSPLHF. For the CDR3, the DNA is TGTGCCAGCAGTGAGAGCGTGGCCGGATTCGGGGGTAATTCACCCCTCCACTTT.